Presented here are 12 T cell receptor beta chains from one specimen sequenced in a study of T and B cells in COVID-19 patients. From blood, roughly 220-550 ng of genomic DNA served as TRB template. Multiplex PCR with BIOMED2 TRB-A/B primer pools amplified TRB rearrangements. TCRdb re-derived calls from the multiplex PCR reads in MiXCR, one entry per CDR3 protein. Of 4,500 to 5,500 distinct CDR3 sequences detected, roughly 30% appear once; the ten largest clones hold 11% to 15%. The sequenced material came from blood. These receptors were obtained from a human donor with active COVID-19.

This clonotype was counted many times. This rearrangement joins TRBV15 to TRBJ1-5, with 7 positions matching TRBD1. Germline values: CDR1 LNHNV, CDR2 YYDKDF (reference sequence). This CDR3 has 14 residues. J lost 2 bases, V lost 5 bases, and 3 bases had no gene match. CDR3 nucleotides: TGTGCCACCAGCTACAGGGGCGGCAATCAGCCCCAGCATTTT. It encodes CATSYRGGNQPQHF.

Within the sample, this clonotype is medium-sized. The rearrangement joins TRBV6-2 or TRBV6-3 to TRBJ2-6; 9 bases fit TRBD1. CDR1 is MNHEY, CDR2 SVGEGT, per germline. The CDR3 runs 15 residues. J was trimmed by 2 bases and V by 6 bases; bases with no gene match: 2. The CDR3 DNA is TGTGCCAGCAGCCGGACAGGGGCTGGGGCCAACGTCCTGACTTTC. This encodes CASSRTGAGANVLTF.

The CDR3 DNA is TGTGCCACCAGCGTAGATAGGGGGGCGAGCACAGATACGCAGTATTTT. This gives the protein CATSVDRGASTDTQYF. The chain carries TRBV15 and TRBJ2-3; D might be TRBD1 or TRBD2, each matching 6 bases. V was clipped by 5 bases and J by 0 bases, with 15 bases between them. CDR1 is LNHNV and CDR2 is YYDKDF in the germline V gene (reference sequence). The CDR3 is 16 amino acids.

The CDR3 sequence is CASSLERAGGPYEQYF. DNA for the CDR3: TGTGCCAGCAGCTTAGAGCGAGCGGGAGGGCCCTACGAGCAGTACTTC. The rearrangement links TRBV11-3 to TRBJ2-7; TRBD2 agrees at 10 bases. The germline V gene has CDR1 SGHNT and CDR2 YENEEA. V lost 0 bases, J lost 2 bases, and 4 bases stayed unmatched. The length of the CDR3 is 16 residues.

The rearrangement links TRBV5-1 to TRBJ1-1; D remains ambiguous. CDR1 is SGHRS, CDR2 YFSETQ, per germline. The CDR3 totals 15 residues. V was pared by 1 base and J by 4 bases, with 14 bases between. The CDR3 reads CASSLYAGKGTEAFF. CDR3 DNA: TGCGCCAGCAGCTTGTATGCGGGGAAGGGCACTGAAGCTTTCTTT. The variable domain in full, with the rest retrieved from reference TRBV5-1 and TRBJ1-1, is KAGVTQTPRYLIKTRGQQVTLSCSPISGHRSVSWYQQTPGQGLQFLFEYFSETQRNKGNFPGRFSGRQFSNSRSEMNVSTLELGDSALYLCASSLYAGKGTEAFFGQGTRLTVV.

The rearrangement links TRBV20-1 to TRBJ2-1, with 9 bases identical to TRBD2. CDR3 size: 16 residues. Germline loops: CDR1 DFQATT, CDR2 SNEGSKA (reference sequence). The trim removed 2 bases at V and 7 bases at J, leaving 12 bases unmatched. The DNA for the CDR3 is TGCAGTGCTAGAAGTGTCGCGGGAGGGCCGAGGAATGAGCAGTTCTTC. Its translation is CSARSVAGGPRNEQFF.

With regard to this clonotype: This may be a read error: a much more frequent sequence differs by one nucleotide. The rearrangement links TRBV5-6 to TRBJ1-6; D is possibly TRBD1 (5 bases). CDR3 length: 15 residues. V shed 4 bases and J shed 7 bases, with 15 bases lying between them. Germline-derived CDR1 and CDR2 are SGHDT and YYEEEE. DNA for the CDR3: TGTGCCAGCAGCCGCTCACAAAACAGGAATTCACCCCTCCACTTT. Its protein product is CASSRSQNRNSPLHF.

This clonotype is labeled large. A read error may produce the germline difference seen at one junction end. This sequence joins TRBV29-1 and TRBJ2-1; either TRBD1 or TRBD2 may supply D (6 bases each). Germline loops: CDR1 SQVTM, CDR2 ANQGSEA. This CDR3 is built from 14 residues. CDR3 coding DNA: TGCAGCGTGGAAGGGGGGCGGCACAACAATGAGCAGTTCTTC. Protein sequence: CSVEGGRHNNEQFF.

This clonotype was counted many times. The chain joins TRBV18 to TRBJ2-4, with D tentatively TRBD1 or TRBD2 (5 bases each). The germline V and J ends were trimmed by 4 bases and 4 bases, with 11 bases remaining between them. This CDR3 is built from 14 residues. CDR1 and CDR2 (germline): KGHSH, LQKENI. Written as DNA, the CDR3 is TGTGCCAGCTCACGAGGGGTGTTAAAAAACATTCAGTACTTC. Protein product: CASSRGVLKNIQYF.

This clonotype has more than one count but fewer than ten. V gene TRBV7-2 combines with J gene TRBJ2-6; D assignment may be TRBD1 or TRBD2 (6 bases each). V was pared by 0 bases and J by 0 bases, with 12 bases between. The CDR3 length is 18 residues. Germline assignment: CDR1 SGHTA and CDR2 FQGNSA. For the CDR3, the DNA is TGTGCCAGCAGCTTAGCCGGGGGCGGCCGCTCTGGGGCCAACGTCCTGACTTTC. Its translation: CASSLAGGGRSGANVLTF. The full variable domain, completed using reference TRBV7-2 and TRBJ2-6, is GAGVSQSPSNKVTEKGKDVELRCDPISGHTALYWYRQSLGQGLEFLIYFQGNSAPDKSGLPSDRFSAERTGGSVSTLTIQRTQQEDSAVYLCASSLAGGGRSGANVLTFGAGSRLTVL.

The chain links TRBV19 to TRBJ2-1, with TRBD2 as a possible D gene (7 bases). Trimming took off 5 bases at V and 8 bases at J, with 16 bases between the two ends. The CDR3 is 14 amino acids. Germline V lookup: CDR1 LNHDA, CDR2 SQIVND (reference sequence). CDR3 in amino acids: CASSEARGGDEQFF. Here the CDR3 DNA reads TGTGCCAGTAGTGAGGCCCGCGGGGGCGATGAGCAGTTCTTC.

The V gene is TRBV7-9, the J gene TRBJ2-3, with TRBD2 matching 7 bases. The CDR3 loop spans 15 amino acids. V lost 5 bases, J lost 5 bases, and 10 bases stayed unmatched. The germline gives CDR1 SEHNR, CDR2 FQNEAQ (reference sequence). The CDR3 is CASSRPEAGKDTQYF. Here the CDR3 DNA reads TGTGCCAGCAGCAGACCCGAAGCGGGAAAAGATACGCAGTATTTT. The variable domain in full, completed from reference TRBV7-9 and TRBJ2-3, reads DTGVSQNPRHKITKRGQNVTFRCDPISEHNRLYWYRQTLGQGPEFLTYFQNEAQLEKSRLLSDRFSAERPKGSFSTLEIQRTEQGDSAMYLCASSRPEAGKDTQYFGPGTRLTVL.